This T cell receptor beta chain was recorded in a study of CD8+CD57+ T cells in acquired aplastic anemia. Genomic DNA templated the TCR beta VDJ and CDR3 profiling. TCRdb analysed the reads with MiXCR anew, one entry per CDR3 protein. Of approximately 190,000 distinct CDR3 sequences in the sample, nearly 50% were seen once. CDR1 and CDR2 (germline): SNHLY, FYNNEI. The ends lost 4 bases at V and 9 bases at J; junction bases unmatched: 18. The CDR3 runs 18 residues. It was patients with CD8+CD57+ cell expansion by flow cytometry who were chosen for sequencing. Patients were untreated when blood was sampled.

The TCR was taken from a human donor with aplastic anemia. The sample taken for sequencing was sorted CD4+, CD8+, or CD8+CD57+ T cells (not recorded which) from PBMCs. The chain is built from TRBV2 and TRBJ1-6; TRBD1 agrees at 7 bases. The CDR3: CASSAREFAGGNFSPLHF. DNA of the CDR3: TGTGCCAGCAGTGCTAGAGAGTTCGCAGGGGGGAATTTTTCACCCCTCCACTTT.